The sequence of this T cell receptor beta chain was determined in a study of a mutant IDH1 vaccine in newly diagnosed glioma. Overall study context: Most patients had radiochemotherapy with temozolomide before enrollment; others had one alone.

Using immunoSEQ multiplex PCR, the repertoire was profiled, and TCRdb retains in-frame clones only, with some absent. The sample holds about 88,000 clones; roughly 80% are singletons and the top ten take about 5.1%. This clone appeared a few times. Time point indicated: baseline, week 1 (first vaccination visit). Noted treatment: pre-vaccination baseline after standard-of-care therapy. New WHO grade 3 or 4 astrocytomas that were IDH1-mutant and ATRX-lost had been found in donors. The CDR3 covers 15 residues. V was pared by 4 bases and J by 2 bases, with 12 bases between. The germline gives CDR1 LNHDA, CDR2 SQIVND (reference sequence).

The rearrangement joins TRBV19 to TRBJ2-1; either TRBD1 or TRBD2 may fit D (6 bases each). This specimen was PBMCs, taken from a glioma patient treated with radiotherapy, temozolomide or both. The TCR was taken from a man aged 40-50 years with glioma. Some clones in this sample may be carry-over from other donors' samples. CDR3 sequence reads: CASSKAGQTYNEQFF. Written as DNA, the CDR3 is TGTGCCAGTAGTAAGGCGGGACAAACCTACAATGAGCAGTTCTTC.